This TCR beta chain was found in a study of shared clonotypes between healthy human individuals. Study results and caveats: Larger estimated richness was generally recorded for naive subsets relative to memory subsets.

The V and J ends lost 4 bases and 6 bases respectively, with 14 bases between them. The germline V gene encodes CDR1 MNHNS and CDR2 SASEGT. This CDR3 region has 14 residues. This clone was seen just once. Its antigen is unidentified. Clones were sequenced by immunoSEQ multiplex PCR, and TCRdb holds only the in-frame ones, with some missing. Among about 1.1 million clones listed, roughly 74% were seen once. Sequencing was carried out using memory CD4+ T cells from PBMCs. Subset of the sample: CD45RA-negative fraction. The sequence came from a man in his late teens or twenties in good health. Some clones in this sample may be carry-over from other donors' samples. The chain links TRBV6-1 to TRBJ2-3, with D possibly matching TRBD2 (5 bases). DNA of the CDR3: TGTGCCAGCAGTGTTGCCGGGATTAAGGATACGCAGTATTTT. Residues: CASSVAGIKDTQYF.